These 20 T cell receptor beta chains came from one sample sequenced in a study of cytomegalovirus exposure and HLA in healthy donors. Primers for the PCR totalled 60 Vbeta and 13 Jbeta. Profiled with immunoSEQ multiplex PCR; TCRdb holds only in-frame clones, not every one. The sample lists about 140,000 clones; approximately 83% were seen once. The sequenced material came from PBMCs. The receptors were gathered from a man aged 40-55 years in good health and CMV-seronegative.

This clone appeared a single time. V usage is TRBV6-1 and J usage is TRBJ1-6; TRBD1 is a possible D gene (6 bases). V shed 4 bases and J shed 8 bases, with 9 bases lying between them. In germline, CDR1 is MNHNS, CDR2 SASEGT. This CDR3 comprises 13 residues. DNA of the CDR3: TGTGCCAGCAGTGGGACAGACGATTCACCCCTCCACTTT. Translation: CASSGTDDSPLHF.

The chain combines TRBV6-1 with TRBJ1-2; a possible D gene is TRBD1 (6 bases). Trimming removed 7 bases from V and 4 bases from J, with 10 bases in between. The length of the CDR3 is 12 residues. Germline V gives CDR1 MNHNS, CDR2 SASEGT. CDR3 in DNA: TGTGCCAGCACAGGGACAATCTATGGCTACACCTTC. It yields the protein CASTGTIYGYTF.

V usage is TRBV4-3 and J usage is TRBJ2-7; tentative D call: TRBD1 (6 bases). Germline values: CDR1 LGHNA, CDR2 YSLEER. The CDR3 length is 16 residues. V gave up 0 bases and J gave up 2 bases, with 14 bases separating them. As DNA, the CDR3 is TGCGCCAGCAGCCAAGATTCTGGGACAAGCGCCTACGAGCAGTACTTC. Protein product: CASSQDSGTSAYEQYF.

The genes are TRBV4-3 and TRBJ1-3; perhaps TRBD1 as D (5 bases). There are 16 residues in the CDR3. Trimming stripped 3 bases from V and 0 bases from J, with 12 bases between. CDR1 is LGHNA and CDR2 is YSLEER in the germline V gene. Written as DNA, the CDR3 is TGCGCCAGCAGCCAGGGACTGCAACACTCTGGAAACACCATATATTTT. Its translation: CASSQGLQHSGNTIYF.

This clone was recorded a few times. The rearrangement links TRBV4-1 to TRBJ2-1, with a weak D call TRBD2 (6 bases). This CDR3 spans 16 amino acids. V lost 4 bases and J 2 bases, leaving 15 bases between the germline ends. Per germline, CDR1 MGHRA and CDR2 YSYEKL. CDR3 nucleotide sequence: TGCGCCAGCAGCCCGGAGGCGGGGTCGCCCTACAATGAGCAGTTCTTC. Amino acid sequence: CASSPEAGSPYNEQFF.

This clone was picked up one time. The chain recombines TRBV30 with TRBJ1-6; D is undetermined. The CDR3 contains 13 residues. Germline lookup yields CDR1 GTSNPN and CDR2 SVGIG (reference sequence). Trimming left V 0 bases short and J 8 bases short, with 8 bases between. The CDR3, as DNA: TGTGCCTGGAGTGTACAGTCGGATTCACCCCTCCACTTT. Its protein is CAWSVQSDSPLHF.

V usage is TRBV2 and J usage is TRBJ2-1, with TRBD2 matching 7 bases. V was pared by 6 bases and J by 2 bases, with 1 base of the junction left unmatched. From germline, CDR1 is SNHLY and CDR2 FYNNEI. CDR3 size: 13 residues. The CDR3 sequence is CASRAGTYNEQFF. The CDR3 coding sequence is TGTGCCAGCAGAGCGGGAACCTACAATGAGCAGTTCTTC.

This chain connects TRBV4-1 to TRBJ1-2; unclear D gene. The CDR3 spans 14 residues. V lost 1 base, J lost 0 bases, and 6 bases lay in between. Germline loops: CDR1 MGHRA, CDR2 YSYEKL. The CDR3, as DNA: TGCGCCAGCAGCCAAGTCCAGTCTAACTATGGCTACACCTTC. Amino acid sequence: CASSQVQSNYGYTF.

V and J are TRBV10-3 and TRBJ2-3; 11 bases line up with TRBD2. The CDR3 covers 16 residues. With V trimmed by 0 bases and J by 4 bases, 3 bases remained unmatched. CDR1 and CDR2 (germline): ENHRY, SYGVKD. The CDR3 sequence is CAISESSGGAPDTQYF. For the CDR3, the DNA is TGTGCCATCAGTGAGTCTAGCGGGGGGGCCCCAGATACGCAGTATTTT.

The rearrangement joins TRBV30 to TRBJ1-1; 7 bases are shared with TRBD1. The CDR3 is 16 amino acids. Germline loops: CDR1 GTSNPN, CDR2 SVGIG (reference sequence). With 0 bases clipped from V and 6 bases from J, the junction kept 13 bases outside the gene matches. CDR3 in DNA: TGTGCCTGGAGTGTAGAGGGGGCTGTGGGTTTTCCTGAAGCTTTCTTT. It is translated as CAWSVEGAVGFPEAFF.

To note about this clone: An end of the junction does not agree with germline; a read error may underlie this. The chain uses TRBV6-1 and TRBJ2-7, with TRBD1 matching over 9 bases. This CDR3 contains 12 residues. From germline, CDR1 is MNHNS and CDR2 SASEGT. The CDR3 spells CASSEGSTGGIF. The CDR3 DNA reads TGTGCCAGCAGTGAAGGGTCGACAGGGGGTATCTTC.

The CDR3 loop is CASSPQGSSYEQYF. CDR3 DNA sequence: TGCGCCAGCAGCCCGCAGGGGAGCTCCTACGAGCAGTACTTC. The chain carries TRBV5-1 and TRBJ2-7, with a tentative D call TRBD1 (6 bases). Trimming cost V 4 bases and J 0 bases, with 11 bases left between them. The CDR3 extends over 14 amino acids. Germline V CDR1 and CDR2: SGHRS, YFSETQ.

This chain joins TRBV9 and TRBJ1-4; 8 bases are shared with TRBD1. This CDR3 has 16 amino acids. With 0 bases clipped from V and 8 bases from J, the junction kept 9 bases outside the gene matches. Germline V gives CDR1 SGDLS, CDR2 YYNGEE. CDR3 amino acids: CASSVGPAGGSEKLFF. In DNA form, the CDR3 reads TGTGCCAGCAGCGTAGGTCCGGCAGGGGGCTCCGAAAAACTGTTTTTT. The whole variable domain, remainder taken from reference TRBV9 and TRBJ1-4, is DSGVTQTPKHLITATGQRVTLRCSPRSGDLSVYWYQQSLDQGLQFLIQYYNGEERAKGNILERFSAQQFPDLHSELNLSSLELGDSALYFCASSVGPAGGSEKLFFGSGTQLSVL.

CDR3 amino acids: CSVLQGNEQFF. The CDR3 DNA reads TGCAGCGTTTTACAGGGCAATGAGCAGTTCTTC. The rearrangement links TRBV29-1 to TRBJ2-1, with a weak D call TRBD1 (6 bases). This CDR3 is 11 amino acids long. V was shortened by 5 bases and J by 6 bases, with 8 bases between the two germline ends. Germline assignment: CDR1 SQVTM and CDR2 ANQGSEA.

This clone is medium-sized in the sample. The rearrangement joins TRBV6-6 to TRBJ2-1, with 8 bases identical to TRBD1. The germline gives CDR1 MNHNY, CDR2 SVGAGI (reference sequence). The ends lost 11 bases at V and 3 bases at J; junction bases unmatched: 3. This CDR3 is 12 amino acids long. CDR3: CAAGGFYNEQFF. The CDR3 DNA follows: TGTGCCGCAGGGGGCTTCTACAATGAGCAGTTCTTC.

The chain has TRBV19 and TRBJ2-5; 9 nucleotides match TRBD2. V dropped 6 bases and J dropped 5; count of bases not matched to a gene: 10. Germline lookup yields CDR1 LNHDA and CDR2 SQIVND (reference sequence). The CDR3 is 15 amino acids. CDR3 in DNA: TGTGCCAGTAGAAGGACTAGCGTGAATGTGGAGACCCAGTACTTC. Protein product: CASRRTSVNVETQYF.

The chain couples TRBV2 to TRBJ2-2; possible D gene TRBD2, 6 bases. Trimming cost V 7 bases and J 5 bases, with 14 bases left between them. The CDR3 contains 14 residues. Germline assignment: CDR1 SNHLY and CDR2 FYNNEI. The CDR3 sequence: CASTQTRGTGELFF. The DNA for the CDR3 is TGTGCCAGCACCCAAACCCGGGGGACCGGGGAGCTGTTTTTT.

The table lists this clone with a few counts. The chain joins TRBV21-1 to TRBJ1-5; the tabulated D call, TRBD1, remains unverified against the DNA. TRBV21-1 has pseudogene status. The CDR3 has 16 residues. The CDR3 coding sequence is TGTGCCAGCAGCAAAATAGCCAGGGGTGTCAATCAGCCCCAGCATTTT. Its protein product is CASSKIARGVNQPQHF.

V gene TRBV6-5 combines with J gene TRBJ1-2, with 10 bases aligning to TRBD1. This CDR3 has 15 amino acids. J lost 8 bases, V lost 6 bases, and 12 bases had no gene match. Germline lookup yields CDR1 MNHEY and CDR2 SVGAGI. The DNA of the CDR3 is TGTGCCAGCAGACCCGGACAGGGGGGATCTTGGGGCTACACCTTC. This translates into CASRPGQGGSWGYTF.

By share, this clone ranks as medium-sized. The chain uses TRBV6-1 and TRBJ2-7; 9 bases map to TRBD1. Germline V gene data show CDR1 as MNHNS and CDR2 as SASEGT. This CDR3 is built from 15 residues. Losses at the gene ends were 1 base for V and 4 bases for J; bases not matched to a gene: 5. This CDR3 reads CASSEETGGGYEQYF. The CDR3 DNA follows: TGTGCCAGCAGTGAAGAAACAGGGGGCGGTTACGAGCAGTACTTC.